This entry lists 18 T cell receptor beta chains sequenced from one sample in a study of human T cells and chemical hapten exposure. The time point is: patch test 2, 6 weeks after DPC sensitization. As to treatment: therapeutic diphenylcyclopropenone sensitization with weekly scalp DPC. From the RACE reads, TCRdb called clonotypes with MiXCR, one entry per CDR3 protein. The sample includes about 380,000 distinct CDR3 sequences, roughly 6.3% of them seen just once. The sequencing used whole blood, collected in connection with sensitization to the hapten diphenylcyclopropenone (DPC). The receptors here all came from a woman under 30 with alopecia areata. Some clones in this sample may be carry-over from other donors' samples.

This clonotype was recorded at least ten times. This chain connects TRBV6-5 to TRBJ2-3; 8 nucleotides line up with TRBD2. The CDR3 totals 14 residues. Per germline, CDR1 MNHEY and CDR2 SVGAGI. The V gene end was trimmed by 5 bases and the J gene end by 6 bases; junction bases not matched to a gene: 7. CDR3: CASSRGLATDTQYF. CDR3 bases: TGTGCCAGCAGTCGTGGACTAGCTACCGATACGCAGTATTTT.

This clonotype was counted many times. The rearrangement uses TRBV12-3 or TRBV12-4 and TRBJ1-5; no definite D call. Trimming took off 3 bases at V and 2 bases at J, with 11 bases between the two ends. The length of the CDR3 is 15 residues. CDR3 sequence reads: CASSFGLSGNQPQHF. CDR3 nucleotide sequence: TGTGCCAGCAGTTTTGGATTATCGGGCAATCAGCCCCAGCATTTT.

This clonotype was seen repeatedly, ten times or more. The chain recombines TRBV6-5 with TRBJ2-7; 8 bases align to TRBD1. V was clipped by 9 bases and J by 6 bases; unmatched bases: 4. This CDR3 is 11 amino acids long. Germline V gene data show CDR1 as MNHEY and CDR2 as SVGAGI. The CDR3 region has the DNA TGTGCCAGTAACAGGGGGAGCGAGCAGTACTTC. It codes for CASNRGSEQYF.

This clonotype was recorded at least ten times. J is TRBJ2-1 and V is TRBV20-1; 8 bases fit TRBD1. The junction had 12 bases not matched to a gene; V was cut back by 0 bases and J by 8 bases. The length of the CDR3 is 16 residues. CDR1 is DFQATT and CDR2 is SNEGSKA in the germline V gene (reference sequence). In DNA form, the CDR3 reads TGCAGTGCTAGAGACTTCGACAGGGGAATGAGGGATGAGCAGTTCTTC. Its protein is CSARDFDRGMRDEQFF.

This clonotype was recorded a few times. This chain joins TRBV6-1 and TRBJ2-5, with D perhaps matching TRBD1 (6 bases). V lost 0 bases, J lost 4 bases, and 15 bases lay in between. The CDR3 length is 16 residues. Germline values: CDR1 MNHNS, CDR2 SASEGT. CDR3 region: CASSEAHNSDRETQYF. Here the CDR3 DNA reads TGTGCCAGCAGTGAAGCCCACAATTCGGACAGAGAGACCCAGTACTTC.

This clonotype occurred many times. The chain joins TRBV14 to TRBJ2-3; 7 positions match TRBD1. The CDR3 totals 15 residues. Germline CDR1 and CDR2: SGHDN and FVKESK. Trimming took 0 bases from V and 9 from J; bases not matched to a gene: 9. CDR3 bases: TGTGCCAGCAGCCAAGATCAACAGGGGATTGAAACGCAGTATTTT. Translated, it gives CASSQDQQGIETQYF.

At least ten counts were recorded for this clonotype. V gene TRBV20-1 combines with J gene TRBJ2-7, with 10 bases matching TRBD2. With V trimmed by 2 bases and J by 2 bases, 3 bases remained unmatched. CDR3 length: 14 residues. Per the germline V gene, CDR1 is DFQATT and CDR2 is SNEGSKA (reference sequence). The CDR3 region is CSARPSGGAYEQYF. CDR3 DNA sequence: TGCAGTGCTAGACCCAGCGGGGGGGCCTACGAGCAGTACTTC.

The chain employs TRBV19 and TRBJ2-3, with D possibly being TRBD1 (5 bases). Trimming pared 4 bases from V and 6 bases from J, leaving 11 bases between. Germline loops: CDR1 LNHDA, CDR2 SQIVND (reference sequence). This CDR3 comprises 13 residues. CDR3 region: CASSTRSGDTQYF. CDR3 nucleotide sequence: TGTGCCAGTAGTACTCGCTCAGGGGATACGCAGTATTTT.

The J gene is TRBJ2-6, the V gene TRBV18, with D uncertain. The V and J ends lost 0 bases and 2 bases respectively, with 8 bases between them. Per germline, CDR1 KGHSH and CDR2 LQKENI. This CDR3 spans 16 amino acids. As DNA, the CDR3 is TGTGCCAGCTCACCACCGATCAGGCCTGGGGCCAACGTCCTGACTTTC. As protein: CASSPPIRPGANVLTF.

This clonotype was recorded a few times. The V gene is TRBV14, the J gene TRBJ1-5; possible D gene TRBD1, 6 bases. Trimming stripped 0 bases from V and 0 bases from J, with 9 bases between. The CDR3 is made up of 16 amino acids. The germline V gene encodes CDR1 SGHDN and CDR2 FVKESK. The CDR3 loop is CASSQDAGVSNQPQHF. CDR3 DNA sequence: TGTGCCAGCAGCCAAGATGCAGGGGTTAGCAATCAGCCCCAGCATTTT.

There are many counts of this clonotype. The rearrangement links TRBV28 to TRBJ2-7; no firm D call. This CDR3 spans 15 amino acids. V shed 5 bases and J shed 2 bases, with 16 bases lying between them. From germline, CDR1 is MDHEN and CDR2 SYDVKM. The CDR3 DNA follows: TGTGCCAGCAGTACGCCCCGGTTGGCAGCCTACGAGCAGTACTTC. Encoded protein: CASSTPRLAAYEQYF.

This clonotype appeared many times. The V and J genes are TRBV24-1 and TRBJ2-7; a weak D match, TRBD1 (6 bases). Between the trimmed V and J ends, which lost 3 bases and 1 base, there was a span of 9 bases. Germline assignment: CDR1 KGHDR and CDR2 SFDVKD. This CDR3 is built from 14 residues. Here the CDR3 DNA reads TGTGCCACCAGTGATCCGGGACATTCCTACGAGCAGTACTTC. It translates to CATSDPGHSYEQYF.

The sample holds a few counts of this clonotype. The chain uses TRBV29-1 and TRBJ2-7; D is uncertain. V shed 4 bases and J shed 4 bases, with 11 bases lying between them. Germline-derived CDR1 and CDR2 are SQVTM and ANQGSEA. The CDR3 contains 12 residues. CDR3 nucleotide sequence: TGCAGCGTTGGAGGCAGAGGATACGAGCAGTACTTC. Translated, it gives CSVGGRGYEQYF.

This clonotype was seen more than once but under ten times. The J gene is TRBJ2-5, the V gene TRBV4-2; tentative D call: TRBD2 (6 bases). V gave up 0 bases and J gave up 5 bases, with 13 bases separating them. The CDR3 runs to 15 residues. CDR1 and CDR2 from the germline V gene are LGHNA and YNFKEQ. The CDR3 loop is CASSQETSRAETQYF. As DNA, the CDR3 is TGTGCCAGCAGCCAAGAGACTAGTAGGGCCGAGACCCAGTACTTC.

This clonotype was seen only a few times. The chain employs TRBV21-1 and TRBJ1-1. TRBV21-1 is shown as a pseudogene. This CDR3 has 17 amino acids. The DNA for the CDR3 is TGTGCCAGCAGCGCCTTACTAAATCCTATTATGGTCACTGAAGCTTTCTTT. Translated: CASSALLNPIMVTEAFF.

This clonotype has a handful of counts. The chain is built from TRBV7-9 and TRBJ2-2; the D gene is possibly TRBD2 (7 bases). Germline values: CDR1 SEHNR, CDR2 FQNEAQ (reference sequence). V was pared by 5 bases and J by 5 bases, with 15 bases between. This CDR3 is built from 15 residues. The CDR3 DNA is TGTGCCAGCAGCCACCCCGGGGGGCCTACCGGGGAGCTGTTTTTT. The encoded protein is CASSHPGGPTGELFF.

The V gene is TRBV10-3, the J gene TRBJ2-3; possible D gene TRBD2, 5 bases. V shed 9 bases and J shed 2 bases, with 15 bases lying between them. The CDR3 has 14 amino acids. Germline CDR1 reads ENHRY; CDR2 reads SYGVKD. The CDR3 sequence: CAISRAEPTDTQYF. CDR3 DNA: TGTGCCATTTCGAGGGCGGAGCCCACAGATACGCAGTATTTT.

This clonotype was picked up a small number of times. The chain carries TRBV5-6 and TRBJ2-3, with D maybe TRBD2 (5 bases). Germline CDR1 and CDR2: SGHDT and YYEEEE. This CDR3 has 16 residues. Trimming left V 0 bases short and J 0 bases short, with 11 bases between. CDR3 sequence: CASSLATRESTDTQYF. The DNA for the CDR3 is TGTGCCAGCAGCTTGGCGACAAGGGAGAGCACAGATACGCAGTATTTT.